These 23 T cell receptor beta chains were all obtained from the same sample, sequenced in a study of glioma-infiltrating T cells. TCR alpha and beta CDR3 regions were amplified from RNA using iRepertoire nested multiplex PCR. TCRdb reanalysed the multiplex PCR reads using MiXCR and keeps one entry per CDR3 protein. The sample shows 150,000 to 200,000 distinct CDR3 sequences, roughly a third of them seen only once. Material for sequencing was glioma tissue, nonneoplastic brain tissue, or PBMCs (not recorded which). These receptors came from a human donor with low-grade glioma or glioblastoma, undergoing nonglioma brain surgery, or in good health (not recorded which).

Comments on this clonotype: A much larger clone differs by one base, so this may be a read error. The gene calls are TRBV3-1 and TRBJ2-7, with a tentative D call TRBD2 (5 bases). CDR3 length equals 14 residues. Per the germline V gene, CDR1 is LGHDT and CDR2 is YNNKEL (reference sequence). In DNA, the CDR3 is TGTGCCAGCAGCCAAGATTTGGAGGTGTACGAGCAGAACTTC. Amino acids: CASSQDLEVYEQNF.

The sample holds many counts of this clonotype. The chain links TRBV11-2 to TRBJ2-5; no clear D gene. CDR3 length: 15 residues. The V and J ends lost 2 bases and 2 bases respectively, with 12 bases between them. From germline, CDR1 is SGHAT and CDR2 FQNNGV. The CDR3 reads CASSLNAAVQETQYF. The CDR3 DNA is TGTGCCAGCAGCTTAAATGCGGCAGTTCAAGAGACCCAGTACTTC.

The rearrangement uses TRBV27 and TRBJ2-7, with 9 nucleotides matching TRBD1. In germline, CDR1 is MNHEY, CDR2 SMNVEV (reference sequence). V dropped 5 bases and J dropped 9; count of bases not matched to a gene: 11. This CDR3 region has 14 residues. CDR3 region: CASSPRTGADGQYF. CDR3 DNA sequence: TGTGCCAGCAGTCCGCGGACAGGGGCTGATGGGCAGTACTTC.

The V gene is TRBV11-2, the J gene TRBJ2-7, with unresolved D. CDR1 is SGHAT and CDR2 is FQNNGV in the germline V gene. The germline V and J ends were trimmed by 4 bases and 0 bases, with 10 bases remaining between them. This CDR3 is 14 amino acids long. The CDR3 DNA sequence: TGTGCCAGCAGCTCACAATTAGCCTCCTACGAGCAGTACTTC. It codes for CASSSQLASYEQYF.

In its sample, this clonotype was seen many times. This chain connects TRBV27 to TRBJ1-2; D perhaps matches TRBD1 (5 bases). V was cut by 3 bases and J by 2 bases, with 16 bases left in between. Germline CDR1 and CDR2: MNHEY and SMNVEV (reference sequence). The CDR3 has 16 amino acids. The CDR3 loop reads CASSFGPAGRNYGYTF. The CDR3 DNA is TGTGCCAGCAGTTTCGGCCCCGCAGGGAGAAACTATGGCTACACCTTC.

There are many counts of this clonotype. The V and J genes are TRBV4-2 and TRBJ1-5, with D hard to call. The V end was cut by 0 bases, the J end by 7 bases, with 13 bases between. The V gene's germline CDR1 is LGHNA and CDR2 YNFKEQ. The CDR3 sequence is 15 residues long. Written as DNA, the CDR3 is TGTGCCAGCAGCCAAGACGGAGGGATGGAGCAGCCCCAGCATTTT. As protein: CASSQDGGMEQPQHF.

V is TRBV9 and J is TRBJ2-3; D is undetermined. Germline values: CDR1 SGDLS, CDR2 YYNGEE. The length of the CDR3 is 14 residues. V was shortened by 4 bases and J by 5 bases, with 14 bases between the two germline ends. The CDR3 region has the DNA TGTGCCAGCAGCCCACGTCCTGGGTTAGATACGCAGTATTTT. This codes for CASSPRPGLDTQYF.

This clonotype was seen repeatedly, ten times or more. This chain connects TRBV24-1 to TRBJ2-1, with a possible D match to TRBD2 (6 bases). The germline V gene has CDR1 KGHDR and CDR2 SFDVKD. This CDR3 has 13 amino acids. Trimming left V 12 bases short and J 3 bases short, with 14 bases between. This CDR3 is CAPLAKDYNEQFF. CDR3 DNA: TGTGCCCCCCTAGCGAAAGACTACAATGAGCAGTTCTTC.

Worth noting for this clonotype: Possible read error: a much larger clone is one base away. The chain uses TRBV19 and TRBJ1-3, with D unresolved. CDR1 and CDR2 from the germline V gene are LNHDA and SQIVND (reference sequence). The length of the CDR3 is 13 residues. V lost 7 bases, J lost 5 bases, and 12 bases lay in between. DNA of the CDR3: TGTGCCAGTATCAACAGCGGCAGAAACACCATATATTTT. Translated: CASINSGRNTIYF. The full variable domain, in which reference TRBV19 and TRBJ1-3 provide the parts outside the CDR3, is DGGITQSPKYLFRKEGQNVTLSCEQNLNHDAMYWYRQDPGQGLRLIYYSQIVNDFQKGDIAEGYSVSREKKESFPLTVTSAQKNPTAFYLCASINSGRNTIYFGEGSWLTVV.

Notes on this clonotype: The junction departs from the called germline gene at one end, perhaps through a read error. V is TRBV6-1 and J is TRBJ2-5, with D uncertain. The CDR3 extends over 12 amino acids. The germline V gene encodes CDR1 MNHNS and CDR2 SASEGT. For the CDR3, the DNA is TGTGCCGGCAGTCCCTCAGGAGTGACCCAGTACTTC. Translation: CAGSPSGVTQYF.

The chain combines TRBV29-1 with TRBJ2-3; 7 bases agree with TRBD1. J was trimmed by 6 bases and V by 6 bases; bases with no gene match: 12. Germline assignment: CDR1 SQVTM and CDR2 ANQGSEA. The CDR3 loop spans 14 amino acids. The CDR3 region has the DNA TGCAGCGTCGCCATGGGGACAGCCGCCGATACGCAGTATTTT. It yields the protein CSVAMGTAADTQYF.

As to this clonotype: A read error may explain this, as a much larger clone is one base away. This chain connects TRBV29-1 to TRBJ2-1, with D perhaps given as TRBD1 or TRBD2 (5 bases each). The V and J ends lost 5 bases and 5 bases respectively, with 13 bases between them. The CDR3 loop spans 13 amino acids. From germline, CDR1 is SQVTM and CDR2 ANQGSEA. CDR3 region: CSVLFRGHNEQFF. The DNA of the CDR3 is TGCAGCGTTCTATTTCGGGGCCACAATGAGCAGTTCTTC.

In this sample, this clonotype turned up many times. CDR3 region: CASSPVLQGQSGNEQFF. The DNA of the CDR3 is TGTGCCAGCTCACCAGTTTTGCAGGGTCAGAGTGGGAATGAGCAGTTCTTC. The chain recombines TRBV18 with TRBJ2-1; TRBD1 is a possible D gene (5 bases). Per the germline V gene, CDR1 is KGHSH and CDR2 is LQKENI. Between the trimmed V and J ends, which lost 2 bases and 7 bases, there was a span of 21 bases. The CDR3 covers 17 residues.

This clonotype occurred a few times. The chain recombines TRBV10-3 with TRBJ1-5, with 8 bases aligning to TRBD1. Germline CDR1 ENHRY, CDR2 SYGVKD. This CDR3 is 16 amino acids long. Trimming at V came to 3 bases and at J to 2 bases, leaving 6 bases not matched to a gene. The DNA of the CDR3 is TGTGCCATCAGTGAAAGGACAGGGCGGGGCAATCAGCCCCAGCATTTT. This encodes CAISERTGRGNQPQHF.

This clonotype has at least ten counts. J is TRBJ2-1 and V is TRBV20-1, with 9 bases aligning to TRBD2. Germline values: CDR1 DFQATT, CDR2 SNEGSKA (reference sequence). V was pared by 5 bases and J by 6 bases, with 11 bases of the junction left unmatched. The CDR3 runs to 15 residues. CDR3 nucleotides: TGCAGTGCTCCTCCGCCGGGACTAGCTCTCAATGAGCAGTTCTTC. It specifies CSAPPPGLALNEQFF.

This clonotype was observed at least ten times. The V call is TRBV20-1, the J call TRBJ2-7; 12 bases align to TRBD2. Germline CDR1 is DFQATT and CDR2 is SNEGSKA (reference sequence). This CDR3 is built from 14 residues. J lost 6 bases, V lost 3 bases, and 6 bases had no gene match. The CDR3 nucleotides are TGCAGTGCTAGCAGACTAGCGGGAGTCCGCGAGCAGTACTTC. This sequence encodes CSASRLAGVREQYF.

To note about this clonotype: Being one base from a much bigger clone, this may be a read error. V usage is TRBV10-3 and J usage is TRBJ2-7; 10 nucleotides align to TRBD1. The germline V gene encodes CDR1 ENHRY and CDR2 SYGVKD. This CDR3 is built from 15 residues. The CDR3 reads CAISAPGQGTYGQYF. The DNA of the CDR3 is TGTGCCATCAGTGCACCGGGACAGGGGACCTACGGGCAGTACTTC.

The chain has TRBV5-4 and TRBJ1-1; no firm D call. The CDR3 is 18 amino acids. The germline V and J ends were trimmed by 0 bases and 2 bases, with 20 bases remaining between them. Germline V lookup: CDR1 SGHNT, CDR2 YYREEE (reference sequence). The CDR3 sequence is CASSLGRTMKVGNTEAFF. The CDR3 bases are TGTGCCAGCAGCTTGGGGCGGACGATGAAGGTTGGAAACACTGAAGCTTTCTTT. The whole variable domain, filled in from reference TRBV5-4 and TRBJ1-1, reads ETGVTQSPTHLIKTRGQQVTLRCSSQSGHNTVSWYQQALGQGPQFIFQYYREEENGRGNFPPRFSGLQFPNYSSELNVNALELDDSALYLCASSLGRTMKVGNTEAFFGQGTRLTVV.

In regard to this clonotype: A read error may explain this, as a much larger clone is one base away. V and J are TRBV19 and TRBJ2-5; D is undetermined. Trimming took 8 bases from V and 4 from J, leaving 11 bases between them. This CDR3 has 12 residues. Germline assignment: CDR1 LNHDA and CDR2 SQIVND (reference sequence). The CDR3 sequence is CASWRARETQYF. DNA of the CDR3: TGTGCCAGTTGGAGAGCGAGAGAGACCCAGTACTTC.

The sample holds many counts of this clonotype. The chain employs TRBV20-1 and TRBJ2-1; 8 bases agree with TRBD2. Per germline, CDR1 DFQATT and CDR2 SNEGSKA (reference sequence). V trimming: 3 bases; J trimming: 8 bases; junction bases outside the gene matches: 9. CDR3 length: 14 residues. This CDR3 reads CSASNPGGPDEQFF. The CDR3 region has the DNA TGCAGTGCTAGTAATCCGGGAGGGCCCGATGAGCAGTTCTTC.

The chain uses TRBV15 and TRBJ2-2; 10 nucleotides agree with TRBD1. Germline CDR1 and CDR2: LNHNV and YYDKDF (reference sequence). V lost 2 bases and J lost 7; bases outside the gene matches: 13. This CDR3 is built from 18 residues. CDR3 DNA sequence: TGTGCCACCAGCAGATGTGGGCCCGGGACAGGGGAACTCGGGGAGCTGTTTTTT. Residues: CATSRCGPGTGELGELFF.

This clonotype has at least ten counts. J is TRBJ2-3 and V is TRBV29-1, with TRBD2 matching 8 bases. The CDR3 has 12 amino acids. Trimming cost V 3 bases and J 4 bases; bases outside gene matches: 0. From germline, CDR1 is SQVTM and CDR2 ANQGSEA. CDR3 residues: CSVDGGADTQYF. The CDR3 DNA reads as TGCAGCGTTGACGGGGGGGCAGATACGCAGTATTTT.

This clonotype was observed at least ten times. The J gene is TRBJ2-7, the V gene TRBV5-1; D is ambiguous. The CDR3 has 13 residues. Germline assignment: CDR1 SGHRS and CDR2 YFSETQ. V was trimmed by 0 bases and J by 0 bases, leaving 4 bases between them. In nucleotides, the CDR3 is TGCGCCAGCAGCTTGGTTGTCTCCTACGAGCAGTACTTC. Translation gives CASSLVVSYEQYF.